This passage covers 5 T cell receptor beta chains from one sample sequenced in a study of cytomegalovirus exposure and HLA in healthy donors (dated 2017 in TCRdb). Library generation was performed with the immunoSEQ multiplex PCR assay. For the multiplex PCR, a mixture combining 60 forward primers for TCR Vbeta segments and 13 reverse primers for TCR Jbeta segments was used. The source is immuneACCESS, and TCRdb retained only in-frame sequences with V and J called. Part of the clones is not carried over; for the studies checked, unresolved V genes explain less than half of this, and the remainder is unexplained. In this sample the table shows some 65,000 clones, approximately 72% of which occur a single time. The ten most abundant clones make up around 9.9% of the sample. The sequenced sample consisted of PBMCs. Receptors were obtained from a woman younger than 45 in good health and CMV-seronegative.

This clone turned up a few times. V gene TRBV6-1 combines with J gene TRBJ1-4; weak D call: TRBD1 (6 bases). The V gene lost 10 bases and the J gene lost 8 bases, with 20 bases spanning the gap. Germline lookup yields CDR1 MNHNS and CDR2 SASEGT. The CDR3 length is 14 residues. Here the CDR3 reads CATIMQGRGEKLFF. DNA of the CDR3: TGTGCCACCATTATGCAGGGGAGGGGCGAAAAACTGTTTTTT.

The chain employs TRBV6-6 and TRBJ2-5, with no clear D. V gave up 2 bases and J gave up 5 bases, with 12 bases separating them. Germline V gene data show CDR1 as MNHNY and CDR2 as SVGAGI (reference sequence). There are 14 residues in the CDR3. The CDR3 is CASSYGRVLETQYF. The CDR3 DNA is TGTGCCAGCAGTTACGGTCGGGTTTTGGAGACCCAGTACTTC.

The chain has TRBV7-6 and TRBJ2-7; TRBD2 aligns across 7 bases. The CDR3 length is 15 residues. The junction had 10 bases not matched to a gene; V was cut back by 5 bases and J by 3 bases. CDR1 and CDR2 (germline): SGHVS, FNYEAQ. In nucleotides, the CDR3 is TGTGCCAGCAGCCCCCAGATCGGGAGGTACTACGAGCAGTACTTC. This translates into CASSPQIGRYYEQYF.

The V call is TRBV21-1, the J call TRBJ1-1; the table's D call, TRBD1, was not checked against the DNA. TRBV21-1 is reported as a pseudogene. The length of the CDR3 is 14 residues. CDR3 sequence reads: CASRDNESDNEAFF. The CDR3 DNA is TGTGCCAGCAGAGACAACGAGAGTGACAATGAAGCTTTCTTT.

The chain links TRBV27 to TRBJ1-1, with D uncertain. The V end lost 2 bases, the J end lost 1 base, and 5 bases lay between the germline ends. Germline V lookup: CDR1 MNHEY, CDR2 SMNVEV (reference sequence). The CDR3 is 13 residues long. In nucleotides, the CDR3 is TGTGCCAGCAGTTTAAGAGGGAACACTGAAGCTTTCTTT. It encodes CASSLRGNTEAFF.